This T cell receptor (beta chain) is from a study of shared clonotypes between healthy human individuals. Study at large: Every donor yielded three CD4 naive, three CD4 memory, two CD8 naive and one CD8 memory plate. General study results and limits: The generation probabilities recorded for non-shared clonotypes fell below those of clonotypes shared by all four donors. Generally, naive subsets (rather than memory subsets) showed larger estimated richness.

The assay ran at deep level. The method was immunoSEQ multiplex PCR; TCRdb's version includes in-frame clones alone and lacks a portion of them. The sample consists of some 2,100,000 clones, approximately 96% of them appearing once. Trimming pared 0 bases from V and 8 bases from J, leaving 16 bases between. The germline V gene encodes CDR1 SGHAT and CDR2 FQNNGV. There are 15 residues in the CDR3. A remark on this clone: Its antigen remains unknown.

Sequences were obtained from naive CD4+ T cells sorted from blood. Regarding subset: CD45RA+ positively selected. The chain uses TRBV11-2 and TRBJ1-2; D is ambiguous. The sequence came from a man aged 18 to 35 in good health. Here the CDR3 reads CASSLDRVWRGGYTF. CDR3 nucleotides: TGTGCCAGCAGCTTAGATCGAGTGTGGCGGGGAGGCTACACCTTC.